These T cell receptor beta chains were read from a single sample in a study of shared clonotypes between healthy human individuals. Clones were read by immunoSEQ multiplex PCR, and TCRdb kept only the in-frame ones, dropping some. The sample carries about 2 million clones, 90% to 95% recorded once. The sequencing input was naive CD4+ T cells sorted from blood. The source is a young man in good health. The conserved cysteine and the conserved F or W are not part of the CDR3 here. The order of the fields is V gene, clone size, CDR3 protein. Expanded clones are given a class, and other clones once, few, many or no size at all.

TRBV10-3 few AISLDRERSPLH
TRBV7-2 . ASSLISLSREGPYNEQF
TRBV19 . ASSQGRSSYEQY
TRBV2 . ASGATTETQY
TRBV5-1 . ASSPLGQGGANEKLF
TRBV5-1 . ASSPRYVLAGREQY
TRBV18 . ASSPGQTSYGYT
TRBV5-6 . ASSSSFSYEQY
TRBV19 . ASSEGVYSNQPQH
TRBV6-6 . ASSYFYRGGGGYT
TRBV7-6 . ASSLATSGSSYNEQF
TRBV18 . ASSSTGTDYGYT
TRBV27 . ASSPSSFVRLNEKLF
TRBV28 . ASSSGTGVFVHYGYT
TRBV11-1 . ASSLAGDIRTQY
TRBV28 once ASSLGSGLASYEQY
TRBV19 . ASSITGTTYEQY
TRBV10-3 . AISELAGGGYEQY
TRBV5-1 . ASSLAASGSLNEQF
TRBV11-2 . ADQRSGANVLT
TRBV9 once ASSERGREASEQY
TRBV28 once ASSLTGGWTGELF
TRBV28 . ASSTGGIGNTIY
TRBV7-2 . ASSHRGSNQPQH
TRBV30 . AWSEVAGGPGY
TRBV6-6 . ASRPASGGQDEQY
TRBV28 . ASSLSRVGSYEQY
TRBV7-9 . ASSGTGTARAF
TRBV30 many AWSPLTGGTEAF
TRBV5-1 . ASSLGSSQYEQY
TRBV6-6 . ASRRGTTDTGELF
TRBV6-4 . ASSEQGNNEQF
TRBV7-6 . ASSKGTGSGYT
TRBV2 . ASRGTGFSGELF
TRBV6-5 . ASSRDGEAF
TRBV5-6 . ASTPGGAAGNTIY
TRBV2 . ASSAGPQARGEQF
TRBV10-1 . ASSERQGTIGTEAF
TRBV5-1 once ASSLAGQQGPLSLGYT
TRBV5-4 once ASSFQEGINEQY
TRBV5-8 . ASSLLAGQAYFGYT
TRBV5-4 . ASSFPTAGSTDTQY